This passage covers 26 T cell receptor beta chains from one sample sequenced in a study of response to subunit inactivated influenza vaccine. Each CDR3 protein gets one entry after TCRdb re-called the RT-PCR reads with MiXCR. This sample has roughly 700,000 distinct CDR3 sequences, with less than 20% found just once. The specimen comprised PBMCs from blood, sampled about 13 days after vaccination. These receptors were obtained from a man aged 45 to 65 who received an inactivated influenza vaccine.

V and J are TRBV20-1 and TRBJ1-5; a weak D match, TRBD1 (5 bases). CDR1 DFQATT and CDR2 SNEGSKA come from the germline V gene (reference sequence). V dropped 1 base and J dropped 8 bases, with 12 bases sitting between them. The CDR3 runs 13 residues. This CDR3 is CSARVGGVEPQHF. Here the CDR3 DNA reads TGCAGTGCTAGAGTGGGGGGAGTCGAGCCCCAGCATTTT.

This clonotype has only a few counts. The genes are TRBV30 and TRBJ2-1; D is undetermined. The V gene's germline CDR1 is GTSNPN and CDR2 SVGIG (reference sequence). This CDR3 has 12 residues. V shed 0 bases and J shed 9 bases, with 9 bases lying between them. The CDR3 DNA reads TGTGCCTGGAGTGTACGAGGTGGTGAGCAGTTCTTC. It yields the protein CAWSVRGGEQFF.

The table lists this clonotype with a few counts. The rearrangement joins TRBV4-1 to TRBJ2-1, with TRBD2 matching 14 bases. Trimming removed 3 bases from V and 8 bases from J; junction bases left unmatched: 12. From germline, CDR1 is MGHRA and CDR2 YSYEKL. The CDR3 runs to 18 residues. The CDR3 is CASSHSGLAGAIGDEQFF. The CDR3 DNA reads TGCGCCAGCAGCCACTCGGGACTAGCGGGGGCCATTGGGGATGAGCAGTTCTTC.

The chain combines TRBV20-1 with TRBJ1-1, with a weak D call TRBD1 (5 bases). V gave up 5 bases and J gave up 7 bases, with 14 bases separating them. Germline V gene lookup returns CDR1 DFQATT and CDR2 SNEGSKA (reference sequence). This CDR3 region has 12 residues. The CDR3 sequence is CSAPSWGGEAFF. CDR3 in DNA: TGCAGTGCTCCCTCCTGGGGGGGTGAAGCTTTCTTT.

CDR3 amino acids: CASSGTGAPNQPQHF. Written as DNA, the CDR3 is TGTGCCAGCAGCGGGACAGGGGCTCCCAATCAGCCCCAGCATTTT. The chain combines TRBV5-6 with TRBJ1-5, with TRBD1 matching over 10 bases. The germline CDR1 and CDR2 sequences are SGHDT and YYEEEE. This CDR3 comprises 15 residues. Trimming at V came to 4 bases and at J to 3 bases, leaving 4 bases not matched to a gene.

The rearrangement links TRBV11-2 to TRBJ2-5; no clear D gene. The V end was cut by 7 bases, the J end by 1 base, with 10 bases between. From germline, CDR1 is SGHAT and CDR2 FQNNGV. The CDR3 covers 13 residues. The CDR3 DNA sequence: TGTGCCAGCACCCCTAAGTCCCAAGAGACCCAGTACTTC. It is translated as CASTPKSQETQYF.

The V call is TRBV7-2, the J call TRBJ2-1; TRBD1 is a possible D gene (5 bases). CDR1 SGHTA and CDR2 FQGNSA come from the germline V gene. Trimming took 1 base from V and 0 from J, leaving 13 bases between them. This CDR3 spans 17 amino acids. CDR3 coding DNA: TGTGCCAGCAGCTTAGTGACAGTTATGAGCTCCTACAATGAGCAGTTCTTC. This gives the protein CASSLVTVMSSYNEQFF.

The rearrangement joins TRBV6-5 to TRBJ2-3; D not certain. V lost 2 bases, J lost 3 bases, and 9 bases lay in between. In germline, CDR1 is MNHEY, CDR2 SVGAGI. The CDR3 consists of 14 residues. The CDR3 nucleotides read TGTGCCAGCAGTTACCCTGACGCTACAGATACGCAGTATTTT. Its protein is CASSYPDATDTQYF.

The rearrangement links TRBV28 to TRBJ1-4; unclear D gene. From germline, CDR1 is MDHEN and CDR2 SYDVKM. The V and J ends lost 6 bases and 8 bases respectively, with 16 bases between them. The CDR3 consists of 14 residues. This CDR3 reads CASSWAQSEEKLFF. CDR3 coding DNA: TGTGCCAGCAGCTGGGCCCAGTCGGAGGAAAAACTGTTTTTT.

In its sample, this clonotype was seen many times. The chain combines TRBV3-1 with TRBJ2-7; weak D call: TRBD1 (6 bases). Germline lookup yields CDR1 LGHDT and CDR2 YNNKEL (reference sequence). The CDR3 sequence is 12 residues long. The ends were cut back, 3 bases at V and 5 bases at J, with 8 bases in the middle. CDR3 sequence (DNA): TGTGCCAGCAGCCAGGGGGCGGACGAGCAGTACTTC. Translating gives CASSQGADEQYF.

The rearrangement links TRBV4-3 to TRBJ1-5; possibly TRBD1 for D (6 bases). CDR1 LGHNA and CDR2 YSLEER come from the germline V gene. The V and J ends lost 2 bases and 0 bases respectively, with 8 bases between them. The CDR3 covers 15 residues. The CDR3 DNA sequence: TGCGCCAGCAGCCAACACAGGGCTAGCAATCAGCCCCAGCATTTT. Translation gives CASSQHRASNQPQHF.

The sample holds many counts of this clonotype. The CDR3 sequence: CASSRSQGPDTQYF. In DNA form, the CDR3 reads TGTGCCAGCAGCCGATCACAGGGCCCAGATACGCAGTATTTT. The V call is TRBV12-3 or TRBV12-4, the J call TRBJ2-3; weak D call: TRBD1 (6 bases). Trimming removed 6 bases at V and 4 bases at J, with 14 bases between. The CDR3 is 14 amino acids.

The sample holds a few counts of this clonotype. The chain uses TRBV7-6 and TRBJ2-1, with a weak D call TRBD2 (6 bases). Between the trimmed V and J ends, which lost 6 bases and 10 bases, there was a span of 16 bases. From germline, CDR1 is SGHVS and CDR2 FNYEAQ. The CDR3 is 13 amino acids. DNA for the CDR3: TGTGCCAGCAGACCGGGACTGGGGCACGAGCAGTTCTTC. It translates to CASRPGLGHEQFF.

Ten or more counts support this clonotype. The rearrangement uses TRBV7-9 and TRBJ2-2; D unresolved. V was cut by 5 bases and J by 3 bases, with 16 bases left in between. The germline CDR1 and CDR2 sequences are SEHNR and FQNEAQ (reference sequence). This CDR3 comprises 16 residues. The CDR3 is CASSPKRRSYTGELFF. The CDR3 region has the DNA TGTGCCAGCAGCCCCAAAAGACGTTCTTACACCGGGGAGCTGTTTTTT.

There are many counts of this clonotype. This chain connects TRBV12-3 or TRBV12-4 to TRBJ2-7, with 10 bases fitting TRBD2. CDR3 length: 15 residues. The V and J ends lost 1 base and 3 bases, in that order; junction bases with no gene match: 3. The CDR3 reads CASSLGSSGSYEQYF. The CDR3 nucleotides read TGTGCCAGCAGTTTAGGGTCTAGCGGGAGCTACGAGCAGTACTTC.

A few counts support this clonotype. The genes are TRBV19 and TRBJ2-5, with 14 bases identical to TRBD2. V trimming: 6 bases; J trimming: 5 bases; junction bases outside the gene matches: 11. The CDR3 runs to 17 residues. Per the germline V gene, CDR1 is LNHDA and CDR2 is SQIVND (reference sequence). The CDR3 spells CASSGLAGGQSGETQYF. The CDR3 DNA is TGTGCCAGTAGCGGACTAGCGGGGGGCCAATCTGGGGAGACCCAGTACTTC.

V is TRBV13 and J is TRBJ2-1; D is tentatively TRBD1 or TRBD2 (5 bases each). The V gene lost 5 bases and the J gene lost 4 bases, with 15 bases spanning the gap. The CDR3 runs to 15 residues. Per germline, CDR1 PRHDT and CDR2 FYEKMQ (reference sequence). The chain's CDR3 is CASSQSGPRYNEQFF. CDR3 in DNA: TGTGCCAGCAGCCAATCGGGACCGAGATACAATGAGCAGTTCTTC.

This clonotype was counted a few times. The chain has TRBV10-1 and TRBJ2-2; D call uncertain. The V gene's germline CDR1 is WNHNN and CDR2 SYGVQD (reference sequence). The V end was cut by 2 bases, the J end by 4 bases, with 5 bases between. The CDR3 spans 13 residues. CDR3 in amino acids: CASSEALTGELFF. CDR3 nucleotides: TGCGCCAGCAGTGAGGCCCTCACCGGGGAGCTGTTTTTT.

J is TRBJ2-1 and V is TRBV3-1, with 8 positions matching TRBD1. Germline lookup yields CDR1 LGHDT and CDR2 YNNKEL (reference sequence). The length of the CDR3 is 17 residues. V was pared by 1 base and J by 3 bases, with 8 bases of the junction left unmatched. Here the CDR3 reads CASSQGSRGPLYNEQFF. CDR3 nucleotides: TGTGCCAGCAGCCAAGGTTCCAGGGGGCCCCTCTACAATGAGCAGTTCTTC.

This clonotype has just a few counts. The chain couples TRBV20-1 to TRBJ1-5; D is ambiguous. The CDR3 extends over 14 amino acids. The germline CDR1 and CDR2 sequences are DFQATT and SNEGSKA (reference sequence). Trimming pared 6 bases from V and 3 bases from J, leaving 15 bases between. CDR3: CSATFTAANQPQHF. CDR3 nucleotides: TGCAGTGCAACCTTCACGGCCGCCAATCAGCCCCAGCATTTT.

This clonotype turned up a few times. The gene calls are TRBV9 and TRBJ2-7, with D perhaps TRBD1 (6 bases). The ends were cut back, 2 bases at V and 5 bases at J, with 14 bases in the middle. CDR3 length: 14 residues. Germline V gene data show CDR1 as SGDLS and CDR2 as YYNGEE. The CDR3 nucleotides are TGTGCCAGCAGCGTCTTGCCAGGGGTCAACGAGCAGTACTTC. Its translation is CASSVLPGVNEQYF.

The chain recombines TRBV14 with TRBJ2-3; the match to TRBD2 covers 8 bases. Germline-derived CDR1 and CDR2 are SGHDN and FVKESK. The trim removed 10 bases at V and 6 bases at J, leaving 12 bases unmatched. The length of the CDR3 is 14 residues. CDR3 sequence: CATRRGGRSDTQYF. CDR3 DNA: TGTGCCACCCGTCGTGGCGGGAGGTCCGATACGCAGTATTTT.

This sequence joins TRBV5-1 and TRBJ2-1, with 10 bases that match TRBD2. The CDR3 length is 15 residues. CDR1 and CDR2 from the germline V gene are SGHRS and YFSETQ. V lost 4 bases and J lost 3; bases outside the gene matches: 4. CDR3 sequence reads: CASSLAGENYNEQFF. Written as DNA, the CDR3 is TGCGCCAGCAGCCTAGCGGGAGAGAACTACAATGAGCAGTTCTTC.

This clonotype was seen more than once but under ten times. The CDR3 reads CSATALAGDGADTQYF. In DNA, the CDR3 is TGCAGTGCTACCGCACTAGCGGGAGATGGAGCAGATACGCAGTATTTT. The chain employs TRBV20-1 and TRBJ2-3; 11 bases line up with TRBD2. The CDR3 loop spans 16 amino acids. Germline-derived CDR1 and CDR2 are DFQATT and SNEGSKA (reference sequence). J lost 4 bases, V lost 4 bases, and 10 bases had no gene match.

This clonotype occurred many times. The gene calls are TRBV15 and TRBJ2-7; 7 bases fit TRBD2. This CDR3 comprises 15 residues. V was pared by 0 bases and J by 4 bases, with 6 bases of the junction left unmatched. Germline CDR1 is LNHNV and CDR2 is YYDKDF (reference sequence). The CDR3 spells CATSREWGGVYEQYF. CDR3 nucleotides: TGTGCCACCAGCAGAGAATGGGGGGGAGTATACGAGCAGTACTTC.

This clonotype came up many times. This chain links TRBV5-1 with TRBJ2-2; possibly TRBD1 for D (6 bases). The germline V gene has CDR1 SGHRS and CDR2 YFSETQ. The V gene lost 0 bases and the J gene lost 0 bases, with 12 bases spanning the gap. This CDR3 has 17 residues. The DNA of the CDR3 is TGCGCCAGCAGCTTGGCCTATGGGGGCACGAACACCGGGGAGCTGTTTTTT. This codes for CASSLAYGGTNTGELFF.